Below, 20 T cell receptor beta chains from the same sample are listed, as sequenced in a study of shared clonotypes between healthy human individuals. Only in-frame clones appear in the TCRdb table, and some are missing; sequencing was by immunoSEQ multiplex PCR. Altogether about 1 million clones are present, approximately 70% being singletons, with the ten largest covering around 1.4%. Sequenced sample: memory CD4+ T cells sorted from blood. As for subset: CD45RA-negative fraction. The receptors were gathered from a man in his late teens or twenties in good health.

The chain is built from TRBV11-2 and TRBJ2-7; D unclear. Trimming removed 0 bases from V and 6 bases from J, with 9 bases in between. The CDR3 totals 13 residues. The germline V gene has CDR1 SGHAT and CDR2 FQNNGV. The CDR3 bases are TGTGCCAGCAGCTTAGATCGAGTTGGCGAGCAGTACTTC. It yields the protein CASSLDRVGEQYF.

The rearrangement links TRBV4-1 to TRBJ1-1; TRBD1 aligns across 10 bases. Germline CDR1 reads MGHRA; CDR2 reads YSYEKL. This CDR3 contains 15 residues. V gave up 4 bases and J gave up 4 bases; unmatched junction bases: 6. The CDR3 loop is CASSPLGQGPTEAFF. As DNA, the CDR3 is TGCGCCAGCAGCCCTCTGGGACAGGGGCCCACTGAAGCTTTCTTT.

The V and J genes are TRBV2 and TRBJ1-6; the match to TRBD1 covers 7 bases. CDR1 is SNHLY, CDR2 FYNNEI, per germline. The V segment lost 9 bases and the J segment 8 bases; nucleotides outside the gene matches: 7. This CDR3 spans 13 amino acids. The CDR3 nucleotides are TGTGCCAGGGGGGCAGGGGGAGATTCACCCCTCCACTTT. Translating gives CARGAGGDSPLHF.

The V call is TRBV12-2, the J call TRBJ1-6; the table's TRBD1 call for D was not verified on the DNA. TRBV12-2 is deemed a pseudogene. This CDR3 spans 15 amino acids. CDR3 DNA sequence: TGTGCAAGTCGCTCTCCGGACAGGGGGCTTTCACCCCTCCACTTT. Its protein is CASRSPDRGLSPLHF.

This sequence joins TRBV18 and TRBJ1-4; D gene uncertain. Germline CDR1 reads KGHSH; CDR2 reads LQKENI. V was clipped by 6 bases and J by 2 bases, with 10 bases between them. The CDR3 covers 14 residues. The CDR3 nucleotides are TGTGCCAGCTCCCGAGACTGGACTAATGAAAAACTGTTTTTT. Its translation is CASSRDWTNEKLFF.

The genes are TRBV5-6 and TRBJ1-2; D is undetermined. This CDR3 comprises 15 residues. CDR1 is SGHDT, CDR2 YYEEEE, per germline. Trimming left V 6 bases short and J 4 bases short, with 19 bases between. The CDR3 DNA is TGTGCCAGCAACACACATAGTCGAAAGACCTATGGCTACACCTTC. Translated, it gives CASNTHSRKTYGYTF.

The chain couples TRBV9 to TRBJ2-5; TRBD2 might be the D (5 bases). This CDR3 has 14 residues. V was clipped by 4 bases and J by 4 bases, with 14 bases between them. CDR1 and CDR2 (germline): SGDLS, YYNGEE. CDR3 in amino acids: CASSSLTRGETQYF. In nucleotides, the CDR3 is TGTGCCAGCAGCTCATTAACCCGGGGAGAGACCCAGTACTTC.

This clone has just one count. The chain employs TRBV6-1 and TRBJ1-1; possible D gene TRBD1, 5 bases. The length of the CDR3 is 14 residues. Germline assignment: CDR1 MNHNS and CDR2 SASEGT. V lost 6 bases and J 0 bases, leaving 11 bases between the germline ends. The CDR3 loop reads CASRKEGLNTEAFF. The CDR3 DNA sequence: TGTGCCAGCAGGAAGGAGGGGTTGAACACTGAAGCTTTCTTT.

The DNA for the CDR3 is TGTGCCAGCTCACAATCCCCCGTTTATAGCGGCCCCACCTACGAGCAGTACTTC. Its protein is CASSQSPVYSGPTYEQYF. The V gene is TRBV18, the J gene TRBJ2-7; tentative D call: TRBD2 (6 bases). The CDR3 runs to 18 residues. Per germline, CDR1 KGHSH and CDR2 LQKENI. Deletions cut 4 bases from V and 2 bases from J, with 24 bases between.

The sample holds many counts of this clone. The sample contains more than one DNA sequence encoding this CDR3. V is TRBV7-2 and J is TRBJ2-6; D perhaps matches TRBD1 (6 bases). Trimming left V 4 bases short and J 1 base short, with 8 bases between. CDR3 size: 15 residues. The germline V gene encodes CDR1 SGHTA and CDR2 FQGNSA. CDR3 in amino acids: CASSYRASGANVLTF. As DNA, the CDR3 is TGTGCCAGCAGCTACAGGGCGTCTGGGGCCAACGTCCTGACTTTC.

The chain recombines TRBV7-8 with TRBJ2-5; 11 bases align to TRBD2. The V and J ends lost 2 bases and 3 bases, in that order; junction bases with no gene match: 8. Germline loops: CDR1 SGHVS, CDR2 FQNEAQ. The length of the CDR3 is 17 residues. The CDR3 nucleotides are TGTGCCAGCAGCTTAAAAAGGCTAGCGGGAGGAAAAGAGACCCAGTACTTC. It encodes CASSLKRLAGGKETQYF.

CDR3 DNA sequence: TGTGCCATCAGTTCGACTAGCGGGAGTCTGACCGGGGAGCTGTTTTTT. Protein: CAISSTSGSLTGELFF. The chain uses TRBV10-3 and TRBJ2-2; TRBD2 agrees at 12 bases. The CDR3 totals 16 residues. After removal of 5 bases from V and 5 bases from J, the junction contained 6 bases not matched to a gene. From germline, CDR1 is ENHRY and CDR2 SYGVKD.

The chain employs TRBV2 and TRBJ1-6; unclear D gene. In germline, CDR1 is SNHLY, CDR2 FYNNEI. This CDR3 has 19 residues. Trimming took off 4 bases at V and 4 bases at J, with 23 bases between the two ends. CDR3 loop: CASSARFRAPAPYNSPLHF. As DNA, the CDR3 is TGTGCCAGCAGTGCGAGGTTTAGGGCTCCCGCGCCGTATAATTCACCCCTCCACTTT.

The gene calls are TRBV28 and TRBJ2-3; D is perhaps TRBD2 (5 bases). This CDR3 has 15 residues. The ends were cut back, 5 bases at V and 2 bases at J, with 14 bases in the middle. Germline-derived CDR1 and CDR2 are MDHEN and SYDVKM. The CDR3 DNA reads TGTGCCAGCAGTCCGCTAGCTCCCCTCACAGATACGCAGTATTTT. This codes for CASSPLAPLTDTQYF.

Concerning this clone itself: The same CDR3 also results from other DNA sequences found in this sample. The chain carries TRBV5-1 and TRBJ2-7; D might be TRBD2 (5 bases). In germline, CDR1 is SGHRS, CDR2 YFSETQ. Between the trimmed V and J ends, which lost 0 bases and 0 bases, there was a span of 10 bases. This CDR3 comprises 15 residues. The CDR3, as DNA: TGCGCCAGCAGCTTGGGAGGGCCGAGCTCCTACGAGCAGTACTTC. Its protein product is CASSLGGPSSYEQYF.

The chain has TRBV2 and TRBJ2-5, with 7 bases aligning to TRBD2. Germline values: CDR1 SNHLY, CDR2 FYNNEI. J lost 0 bases, V lost 8 bases, and 6 bases had no gene match. There are 14 residues in the CDR3. The CDR3 loop is CASRGSAYQETQYF. The CDR3 DNA is TGTGCCAGCCGCGGGAGCGCCTACCAAGAGACCCAGTACTTC.

The chain combines TRBV7-9 with TRBJ2-2; D is perhaps TRBD1 (6 bases). Judging by the DNA end, TRBJ1-3 fits better; the J call may be wrong. CDR3 size: 14 residues. The germline gives CDR1 SEHNR, CDR2 FQNEAQ (reference sequence). The CDR3 sequence is CASSPGGPRNTIYF. In nucleotides, the CDR3 is TGTGCCAGCAGCCCCGGGGGCCCACGAAACACCATATATTTT.

Only a few counts were recorded for this clone. V gene TRBV9 combines with J gene TRBJ2-5, with TRBD2 matching over 12 bases. The CDR3 is 16 residues long. Germline V lookup: CDR1 SGDLS, CDR2 YYNGEE. V shed 4 bases and J 5 bases; nucleotides not matched to a gene: 9. The CDR3 sequence: CASSPRGLAGGETQYF. CDR3 coding DNA: TGTGCCAGCAGCCCAAGAGGGCTAGCGGGAGGGGAGACCCAGTACTTC.

This chain uses TRBV2 with TRBJ1-2, with D uncertain. The CDR3 spans 12 residues. Germline loops: CDR1 SNHLY, CDR2 FYNNEI. Trimming shortened V by 5 bases and J by 9 bases, and 13 bases separated the two germline ends. The DNA for the CDR3 is TGTGCCAGCAGTCCTCCTCCTAAAAGCTACACCTTC. Protein sequence: CASSPPPKSYTF.

The rearrangement uses TRBV7-8 and TRBJ1-4; D unresolved. CDR3 length: 15 amino acids. Germline V gene sequence: CDR1 SGHVS, CDR2 FQNEAQ. The ends were cut back, 5 bases at V and 2 bases at J, with 12 bases in the middle. CDR3 DNA: TGTGCCAGCAGCCCACGGAATCCTACTAATGAAAAACTGTTTTTT. This encodes CASSPRNPTNEKLFF.